Listed here are 6 T cell receptor beta chains from one sample, sequenced in a study of metastatic and nonmetastatic thyroid tumors. No patient received treatment before thyroid surgery. TCRdb ran MiXCR on the PCR reads. Of fewer than 20,000 clones listed, 20% to 30% were seen once; the top ten hold roughly 12%. Source material: tumor tissue. The source is a female donor with papillary thyroid cancer or a benign thyroid nodule (not recorded which). Some clones in this sample may be carry-over from other donors' samples.

This clone is medium-sized by share. The rearrangement joins TRBV6-4 to TRBJ2-2; D is unresolved. Trimming took 8 bases from V and 3 from J, leaving 13 bases between them. The CDR3 runs 14 residues. Germline CDR1 reads MRHNA; CDR2 reads SNTAGT. The CDR3, as DNA: TGTGCCAGCTCAACGGGCGCGGACACCGGGGAGCTGTTTTTT. Amino acid sequence: CASSTGADTGELFF.

The chain employs TRBV6-4 and TRBJ2-1; 10 bases map to TRBD1. CDR1 and CDR2 from the germline V gene are MRHNA and SNTAGT. CDR3 length: 13 amino acids. V was pared by 6 bases and J by 7 bases, with 3 bases of the junction left unmatched. CDR3 residues: CASSWTGGNEQFF. The CDR3 bases are TGTGCCAGCAGCTGGACAGGGGGAAATGAGCAGTTCTTC.

This clone was seen more than once but under ten times. This rearrangement joins TRBV12-3 or TRBV12-4 to TRBJ1-3; the D gene is possibly TRBD1 (5 bases). V lost 5 bases and J 0 bases, leaving 14 bases between the germline ends. The CDR3 loop spans 16 amino acids. This chain's CDR3 is CASSPQRQLSGNTIYF. The CDR3 DNA reads TGTGCCAGCAGTCCCCAGCGACAGCTCTCTGGAAACACCATATATTTT.

This clone was counted between two and nine times. DNA of the CDR3: TGCAGTGCTACCCCCTTCGGGAGCTTCGCGTTTTGGGAGACCCAGTACTTC. Translation gives CSATPFGSFAFWETQYF. The genes are TRBV20-1 and TRBJ2-5; D may be TRBD2 (6 bases). The germline CDR1 and CDR2 sequences are DFQATT and SNEGSKA (reference sequence). The length of the CDR3 is 17 residues. Trimming took 4 bases from V and 5 from J, leaving 26 bases between them.

This clone was observed a handful of times. The chain is built from TRBV2 and TRBJ2-7, with D uncertain. This CDR3 is 10 amino acids long. The germline V gene encodes CDR1 SNHLY and CDR2 FYNNEI. V lost 4 bases to trimming and J lost 3 bases, with 1 base between them. As DNA, the CDR3 is TGTGCCAGCAGTGTCTACGAGCAGTACTTC. The encoded protein is CASSVYEQYF.

In its sample, this clone was seen many times. This chain joins TRBV29-1 and TRBJ2-7, with a possible D match to TRBD2 (6 bases). With 6 bases removed from V and 2 bases from J, the gap between germline ends came to 14 bases. Germline V gene data show CDR1 as SQVTM and CDR2 as ANQGSEA. This CDR3 comprises 13 residues. In DNA form, the CDR3 reads TGCAGCGTCCAACTAGCCGATACCTACGAGCAGTACTTC. Residues: CSVQLADTYEQYF.